Below are 30 T cell receptor beta chains sequenced from a single sample in a study of blood T cells in healthy people across ages. Sample-barcoded 5' priming and a J-beta primer mix drove a second PCR of roughly 6 to 12 cycles. TCRdb re-derived calls from the 5' RACE reads in MiXCR, one entry per CDR3 protein. The sample consists of fewer than 2 million distinct CDR3 sequences, roughly 43% of them appearing once. The sample comprised blood. The receptors were sampled from a human donor in good health.

Of note for this clonotype: The junction departs from germline at one end; a sequencing error may be responsible. The CDR3 region has the DNA TGCGCCAGCAGCTTGGAGGGAGTCCAAAAGACCCAGTACTTC. Translation: CASSLEGVQKTQYF. The rearrangement links TRBV5-1 to TRBJ2-7; D is possibly TRBD2 (5 bases). The J call could be wrong; TRBJ2-5 is a better fit for the DNA end. There are 14 residues in the CDR3. Germline V gene lookup returns CDR1 SGHRS and CDR2 YFSETQ.

This chain joins TRBV7-8 and TRBJ1-1, with D unclear. V gave up 6 bases and J gave up 10 bases, with 18 bases separating them. This CDR3 region has 13 residues. Germline CDR1 SGHVS, CDR2 FQNEAQ. The CDR3 nucleotides read TGTGCCAGCAGTCAATCTACGGCCTGGCTAGCTTTCTTT. This encodes CASSQSTAWLAFF.

V and J are TRBV7-3 and TRBJ2-5; D is possibly TRBD1 (5 bases). Germline V gene data show CDR1 as SGHTA and CDR2 as FQGTGA. The V gene lost 5 bases and the J gene lost 1 base, with 11 bases spanning the gap. The CDR3 has 14 amino acids. The CDR3: CASSLKGVQETQYF. Here the CDR3 DNA reads TGTGCCAGCAGCCTGAAAGGGGTCCAAGAGACCCAGTACTTC.

The chain joins TRBV6-2 or TRBV6-3 to TRBJ2-5; TRBD1 matches at 8 bases. After removal of 2 bases from V and 0 bases from J, the junction contained 5 bases not matched to a gene. The CDR3 covers 16 residues. Germline CDR1 MNHEY, CDR2 SVGEGT. Written as DNA, the CDR3 is TGTGCCAGCAGTTACCAGACAGGGGAGTACCAAGAGACCCAGTACTTC. It specifies CASSYQTGEYQETQYF.

V usage is TRBV5-6 and J usage is TRBJ1-1; a possible D gene is TRBD1 (5 bases). CDR3 length: 18 amino acids. Trimming stripped 6 bases from V and 3 bases from J, with 27 bases between. CDR1 SGHDT and CDR2 YYEEEE come from the germline V gene. The CDR3 loop reads CASTGRTGTGIPYTEAFF. The CDR3 DNA reads TGTGCCAGCACAGGACGTACCGGGACTGGAATCCCCTACACTGAAGCTTTCTTT.

The chain uses TRBV16 and TRBJ1-2; D call uncertain. Trimming removed 1 base at V and 8 bases at J, with 17 bases between. The germline CDR1 and CDR2 sequences are KGHSY and FQNENV. The CDR3 is made up of 15 amino acids. In DNA, the CDR3 is TGTGCCAGCAGCCAATGGGCGGTTGGTACTCGAGGCTACACCTTC. This encodes CASSQWAVGTRGYTF.

This clonotype appeared a few times. The rearrangement joins TRBV7-2 to TRBJ1-1, with D perhaps TRBD1 (6 bases). The germline V and J ends were trimmed by 2 bases and 7 bases, with 14 bases remaining between them. Germline values: CDR1 SGHTA, CDR2 FQGNSA. The CDR3 spans 14 residues. CDR3 sequence (DNA): TGTGCCAGCAGCTTAAAGGGGACACGTGGTGAAGCTTTCTTT. It encodes CASSLKGTRGEAFF.

This clonotype was observed a few times. V and J are TRBV5-1 and TRBJ2-7; maybe TRBD1 (5 bases). The germline V gene encodes CDR1 SGHRS and CDR2 YFSETQ. The CDR3 extends over 13 amino acids. V dropped 5 bases and J dropped 7 bases, with 16 bases sitting between them. The CDR3 region has the DNA TGCGCCAGCAGTCAGGACGTTGCAGGGGAGCAGTACTTC. Amino acids: CASSQDVAGEQYF.

Turning to this clonotype: Relative to the germline gene, one junction end is altered; a read error may explain this. V and J are TRBV3-1 and TRBJ2-3; D perhaps matches TRBD2 (7 bases). The CDR3 sequence is 14 residues long. Germline CDR1 LGHDT, CDR2 YNNKEL (reference sequence). CDR3 region: CASSPPGAGDAQYF. The CDR3 region has the DNA TGTGCCAGCAGCCCCCCGGGGGCGGGAGATGCGCAGTATTTT.

There are many counts of this clonotype. The chain employs TRBV2 and TRBJ2-7; D possibly matches TRBD1 or TRBD2 (6 bases each). The V and J ends lost 8 bases and 0 bases respectively, with 8 bases between them. Germline CDR1 and CDR2: SNHLY and FYNNEI. The CDR3 is made up of 12 amino acids. This CDR3 is CASGGPSYEQYF. In nucleotides, the CDR3 is TGTGCCAGCGGGGGGCCCTCCTACGAGCAGTACTTC.

The rearrangement links TRBV3-1 to TRBJ2-3; D is perhaps TRBD1 or TRBD2 (5 bases each). V was cut by 1 base and J by 3 bases, with 11 bases left in between. Germline-derived CDR1 and CDR2 are LGHDT and YNNKEL (reference sequence). This CDR3 contains 15 residues. Written as DNA, the CDR3 is TGTGCCAGCAGCCAAGTTCTGAGGGGAACAGATACGCAGTATTTT. It is translated as CASSQVLRGTDTQYF.

This clonotype was seen more than once but under ten times. The chain has TRBV20-1 and TRBJ1-1, with 8 positions matching TRBD1. The CDR3 covers 11 residues. CDR1 and CDR2 (germline): DFQATT, SNEGSKA (reference sequence). Trimming cost V 5 bases and J 6 bases; bases outside gene matches: 2. CDR3 sequence: CSAGQGSEAFF. As DNA, the CDR3 is TGCAGTGCTGGACAGGGTTCTGAAGCTTTCTTT.

The rearrangement uses TRBV7-2 and TRBJ2-3, with 8 bases matching TRBD2. The V and J ends lost 1 base and 1 base, in that order; junction bases with no gene match: 10. The germline V gene has CDR1 SGHTA and CDR2 FQGNSA. The CDR3 contains 18 residues. In DNA form, the CDR3 reads TGTGCCAGCAGCTTAGAGGGGTCGGGGGGGCTCGGCACAGATACGCAGTATTTT. It yields the protein CASSLEGSGGLGTDTQYF.

V is TRBV4-3 and J is TRBJ2-7, with D perhaps TRBD1 or TRBD2 (6 bases each). The CDR3 sequence is 14 residues long. CDR1 and CDR2 from the germline V gene are LGHNA and YSLEER. With 4 bases removed from V and 2 bases from J, the gap between germline ends came to 12 bases. CDR3 protein: CASSPLEGAYEQYF. The CDR3 DNA follows: TGCGCCAGCAGCCCACTGGAGGGGGCCTACGAGCAGTACTTC.

This clonotype was seen a few times. The chain couples TRBV20-1 to TRBJ2-7; 7 bases line up with TRBD1. J was trimmed by 7 bases and V by 4 bases; bases with no gene match: 10. Germline V gene data show CDR1 as DFQATT and CDR2 as SNEGSKA (reference sequence). This CDR3 has 13 residues. In DNA, the CDR3 is TGCAGTGCTACCGGTTCAGGGGGAAGTGAGCAGTACTTC. It translates to CSATGSGGSEQYF.

Worth noting for this clonotype: A much larger clone lies a single base off, so this may be a read error. The V gene is TRBV12-3 or TRBV12-4, the J gene TRBJ2-3; 13 bases map to TRBD2. The CDR3 extends over 18 amino acids. DNA for the CDR3: TGTGTCAGCAAAAACAGACTAGCGGGGGGTTTGGGCACAGATACGCAGTATTTT. It codes for CVSKNRLAGGLGTDTQYF.

This clonotype has only a few counts. The rearrangement uses TRBV12-3 or TRBV12-4 and TRBJ2-6; D is perhaps TRBD2 (5 bases). Trimming took 8 bases from V and 0 from J, leaving 14 bases between them. The CDR3 has 16 amino acids. The CDR3 DNA reads TGTGCCAGCTGGCCCGGGGTGGGCTCTGGGGCCAACGTCCTGACTTTC. It encodes CASWPGVGSGANVLTF.

This clonotype was recorded a few times. The chain employs TRBV7-9 and TRBJ1-2, with TRBD1 identical over 9 bases. The V segment lost 4 bases and the J segment 3 bases; nucleotides outside the gene matches: 12. This CDR3 has 17 residues. Germline V gene lookup returns CDR1 SEHNR and CDR2 FQNEAQ (reference sequence). CDR3 sequence reads: CASSYGTGPSLDYGYTF. The CDR3, as DNA: TGTGCCAGCAGCTACGGGACAGGGCCCTCCTTGGACTATGGCTACACCTTC.

The chain employs TRBV25-1 and TRBJ2-5, with D possibly being TRBD1 or TRBD2 (5 bases each). CDR3 size: 13 residues. With 4 bases removed from V and 9 bases from J, the gap between germline ends came to 15 bases. Germline V lookup: CDR1 MGHDK, CDR2 SYGVNS. The CDR3 is CASSAARGLSQYF. DNA for the CDR3: TGTGCCAGCAGTGCAGCTCGGGGCTTATCCCAGTACTTC. Together with reference TRBV25-1 and TRBJ2-5, the CDR3 gives the full variable domain: EADIYQTPRYLVIGTGKKITLECSQTMGHDKMYWYQQDPGMELHLIHYSYGVNSTEKGDLSSESTVSRIRTEHFPLTLESARPSHTSQYLCASSAARGLSQYFGPGTRLLVL.

CDR3 protein: CASSQEDTMNTEAFF. CDR3 nucleotide sequence: TGCGCCAGCAGCCAAGAGGACACCATGAACACTGAAGCTTTCTTT. The rearrangement joins TRBV4-1 to TRBJ1-1; a possible D gene is TRBD1 (5 bases). With 0 bases removed from V and 0 bases from J, the gap between germline ends came to 8 bases. The CDR3 covers 15 residues. Germline V gene sequence: CDR1 MGHRA, CDR2 YSYEKL.

This sequence joins TRBV20-1 and TRBJ2-1; 10 nucleotides match TRBD2. The germline gives CDR1 DFQATT, CDR2 SNEGSKA (reference sequence). The CDR3 totals 15 residues. With V trimmed by 4 bases and J by 6 bases, 9 bases remained unmatched. The CDR3 loop is CSAIHSGGFRNEQFF. CDR3 sequence (DNA): TGCAGTGCTATTCATAGCGGGGGGTTTCGCAATGAGCAGTTCTTC.

The gene calls are TRBV5-1 and TRBJ2-1; 9 bases match TRBD2. V was pared by 0 bases and J by 5 bases, with 24 bases of the junction left unmatched. Germline V gene sequence: CDR1 SGHRS, CDR2 YFSETQ. This CDR3 region has 22 residues. CDR3 nucleotide sequence: TGCGCCAGCAGCTTGGGAAACACCTGGGATTCGAGATGGCGGGGGGGGGACAATGAGCAGTTCTTC. Its translation is CASSLGNTWDSRWRGGDNEQFF.

The genes are TRBV5-8 and TRBJ2-1; TRBD2 aligns across 9 bases. The CDR3 has 16 residues. Germline CDR1 and CDR2: SGHTS and YDEGEE. Trimming took 4 bases from V and 8 from J; bases not matched to a gene: 13. This CDR3 reads CASSPRERGVSDEQFF. The DNA for the CDR3 is TGTGCCAGCAGCCCCAGAGAGCGGGGGGTCTCTGATGAGCAGTTCTTC.

This clonotype came up a few times. The chain recombines TRBV10-3 with TRBJ1-2; D gene ambiguous. In germline, CDR1 is ENHRY, CDR2 SYGVKD. V lost 4 bases to trimming and J lost 1 base, with 16 bases between them. This CDR3 is built from 16 residues. The CDR3 DNA follows: TGTGCCATCAGTGGCCGAACAGATCAATTTAACTATGGCTACACCTTC. Translated: CAISGRTDQFNYGYTF.

In this sample, this clonotype turned up a few times. This rearrangement joins TRBV29-1 to TRBJ1-1; D gene unclear. The CDR3 has 13 residues. Trimming took off 0 bases at V and 5 bases at J, with 10 bases between the two ends. Germline assignment: CDR1 SQVTM and CDR2 ANQGSEA. The CDR3 nucleotides read TGCAGCGTTGAAGACGGAGGTTTAACTGAAGCTTTCTTT. It yields the protein CSVEDGGLTEAFF.

The V and J genes are TRBV28 and TRBJ2-5, with 7 bases fitting TRBD1. TRBJ2-7 explains the end of the DNA better; the J call may be wrong. Germline V lookup: CDR1 MDHEN, CDR2 SYDVKM. The CDR3 is made up of 14 amino acids. In DNA form, the CDR3 reads TGTGCCAGCAGCCTAACAGGGGAACACCACGAGCAGTACTTC. It is translated as CASSLTGEHHEQYF.

The chain couples TRBV12-3 or TRBV12-4 to TRBJ2-2, with D perhaps matching TRBD1 (5 bases). Deletions cut 2 bases from V and 1 base from J, with 8 bases between. The CDR3 totals 15 residues. CDR3 DNA: TGTGCCAGCAGTTTATTAACAGGGAACACCGGGGAGCTGTTTTTT. Amino acid sequence: CASSLLTGNTGELFF.

This clonotype was detected once. This sequence joins TRBV18 and TRBJ2-4, with 8 bases aligning to TRBD2. This CDR3 comprises 16 residues. J gave up 13 bases and V 3 bases, and 17 bases lay outside the gene matches. Looked up from germline, CDR1 is KGHSH and CDR2 is LQKENI. CDR3 sequence (DNA): TGTGCCAGCTCACCCAACGGGGGGGGCCTCCACAATGAGCAGTACTTC. Translating it yields CASSPNGGGLHNEQYF. Looking up the rest from reference TRBV18 and TRBJ2-4 gives the full variable domain: NAGVMQNPRHLVRRRGQEARLRCSPMKGHSHVYWYRQLPEEGLKFMVYLQKENIIDESGMPKERFSAEFPKEGPSILRIQQVVRGDSAAYFCASSPNGGGLHNEQYFGAGTRLSVL.

The chain is built from TRBV29-1 and TRBJ1-2; the D is unclear. This CDR3 spans 13 amino acids. Per germline, CDR1 SQVTM and CDR2 ANQGSEA. Between the trimmed V and J ends, which lost 5 bases and 4 bases, there was a span of 14 bases. The CDR3 DNA sequence: TGCAGCGTTTACCGGGCCGAAAGCTATGGCTACACCTTC. It yields the protein CSVYRAESYGYTF.

The J gene is TRBJ2-1, the V gene TRBV13, with TRBD2 identical over 9 bases. J gave up 0 bases and V 1 base, and 10 bases lay outside the gene matches. CDR1 and CDR2 (germline): PRHDT, FYEKMQ (reference sequence). The CDR3 covers 19 residues. CDR3 DNA sequence: TGTGCCAGCAGCTTAGTTGCAGCGGGGGGACCGAGCTCCTACAATGAGCAGTTCTTC. It is translated as CASSLVAAGGPSSYNEQFF. Together with reference TRBV13 and TRBJ2-1, the CDR3 gives the full variable domain: AAGVIQSPRHLIKEKRETATLKCYPIPRHDTVYWYQQGPGQDPQFLISFYEKMQSDKGSIPDRFSAQQFSDYHSELNMSSLELGDSALYFCASSLVAAGGPSSYNEQFFGPGTRLTVL.